The 7 T cell receptor beta chains presented below share a single source sample, sequenced in a study of spatial heterogeneity in lung cancer. Study outcomes and limitations: Intratumoral expanded alpha and beta TCR counts were found to track tumor mutation counts.

The time point was: sample taken at primary tumor resection. No antigen has been identified for these receptors. TCRdb re-analysed the 5' RACE reads in MiXCR, keeping a single row per CDR3 protein. Of roughly 3,300 distinct CDR3 sequences detected, roughly 4.7% appear once; the ten largest clones hold 25% to 35%. Sample: lung tumor tissue, taken at surgery. Every receptor here comes from a female donor with early-stage non-small cell lung cancer.

V is TRBV20-1 and J is TRBJ2-1, with 12 bases that match TRBD2. The germline gives CDR1 DFQATT, CDR2 SNEGSKA (reference sequence). J was trimmed by 6 bases and V by 0 bases; bases with no gene match: 3. The CDR3 is made up of 15 amino acids. CDR3 nucleotides: TGCAGTGCTAGAGACGAGACTAGCGGGGGCAATGAGCAGTTCTTC. As protein: CSARDETSGGNEQFF.

Within the sample, this clonotype is medium-sized. V is TRBV5-4 and J is TRBJ1-2, with D perhaps matching TRBD1 (6 bases). The CDR3 spans 15 residues. The germline V and J ends were trimmed by 3 bases and 2 bases, with 14 bases remaining between them. Germline CDR1 and CDR2: SGHNT and YYREEE (reference sequence). CDR3 region: CASSSTTQGNYGYTF. The CDR3 DNA follows: TGTGCCAGCAGCTCCACTACACAGGGCAACTATGGCTACACCTTC.

This clonotype has at least ten counts. This chain uses TRBV30 with TRBJ1-1; tentative D call: TRBD1 (5 bases). Germline lookup yields CDR1 GTSNPN and CDR2 SVGIG (reference sequence). The CDR3 covers 14 residues. The V end was cut by 5 bases, the J end by 4 bases, with 17 bases between. CDR3 in DNA: TGTGCCTGGGACCTACAGCGGGGCGGCACTGAAGCTTTCTTT. It codes for CAWDLQRGGTEAFF.

By share, this clonotype ranks as medium-sized (0.01 to 0.1%). The rearrangement links TRBV5-1 to TRBJ2-3, with 8 bases matching TRBD1. CDR1 is SGHRS, CDR2 YFSETQ, per germline. CDR3 length: 15 residues. V dropped 2 bases and J dropped 1; count of bases not matched to a gene: 3. In DNA form, the CDR3 reads TGCGCCAGCAGCTTAGAGGACAGGGGCACAGATACGCAGTATTTT. It yields the protein CASSLEDRGTDTQYF.

In this sample, this clonotype is medium-sized. Written as DNA, the CDR3 is TGTGCCAGCAGCCCCCCGCCCGGGACGAACACCGGGGAGCTGTTTTTT. Translated, it gives CASSPPPGTNTGELFF. This chain joins TRBV4-2 and TRBJ2-2; D is possibly TRBD2 (5 bases). The V gene's germline CDR1 is LGHNA and CDR2 YNFKEQ. This CDR3 region has 16 residues. Trimming took 4 bases from V and 0 from J, leaving 12 bases between them.

In this sample, this clonotype turned up many times. V gene TRBV7-3 combines with J gene TRBJ1-3; D gene unclear. Trimming took off 5 bases at V and 0 bases at J, with 8 bases between the two ends. This CDR3 contains 14 residues. Germline values: CDR1 SGHTA, CDR2 FQGTGA. The CDR3 sequence is CASSETNSGNTIYF. The CDR3 DNA is TGTGCCAGCAGCGAGACGAACTCTGGAAACACCATATATTTT.

This clonotype counts as medium-sized. This chain uses TRBV27 with TRBJ2-2; D is perhaps TRBD2 (6 bases). CDR3 length: 15 amino acids. Trimming took 4 bases from V and 4 from J, leaving 13 bases between them. Germline V gives CDR1 MNHEY, CDR2 SMNVEV (reference sequence). The chain's CDR3 is CASSWIQGGTGELFF. Here the CDR3 DNA reads TGTGCCAGCAGTTGGATCCAGGGAGGCACCGGGGAGCTGTTTTTT.